The clone carrying this T cell receptor beta chain was seen at least ten times. Time point here: sample taken at primary tumor resection. Whole RNA came from tumor, nontumor lung or frozen PBMC and was sequenced without being sorted. This entry belongs to a study of spatial heterogeneity in lung cancer. V lost 5 bases, J lost 2 bases, and 5 bases stayed unmatched. The CDR3 is 15 amino acids. TCRdb passed the 5' RACE reads through MiXCR, listing each CDR3 protein once. In the table there are about 3,700 distinct CDR3 sequences, roughly 18% of which are singletons. The origin of this receptor is a male donor with early-stage non-small cell lung cancer. This specimen was PBMCs, taken at surgery. The chain carries TRBV12-3 or TRBV12-4 and TRBJ1-2; the match to TRBD1 covers 10 bases. CDR3: CASSPPGQGNYGYTF. The DNA for the CDR3 is TGTGCCAGCAGTCCGCCGGGACAGGGGAACTATGGCTACACCTTC.